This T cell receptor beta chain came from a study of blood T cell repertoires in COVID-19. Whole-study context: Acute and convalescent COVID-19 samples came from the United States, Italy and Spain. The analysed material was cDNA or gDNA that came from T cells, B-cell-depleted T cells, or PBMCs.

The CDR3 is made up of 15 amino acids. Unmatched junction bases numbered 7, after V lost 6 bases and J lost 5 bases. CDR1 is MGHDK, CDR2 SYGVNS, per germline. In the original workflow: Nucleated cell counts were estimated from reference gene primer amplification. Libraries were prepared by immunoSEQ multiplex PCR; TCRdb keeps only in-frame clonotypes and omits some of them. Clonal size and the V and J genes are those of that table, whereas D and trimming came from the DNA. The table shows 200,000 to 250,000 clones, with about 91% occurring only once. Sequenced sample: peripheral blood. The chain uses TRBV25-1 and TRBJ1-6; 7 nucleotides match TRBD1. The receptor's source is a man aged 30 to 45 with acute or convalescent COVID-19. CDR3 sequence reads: CASSRQGANNSPLHF. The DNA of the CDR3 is TGTGCCAGCAGCAGACAGGGTGCCAATAATTCACCCCTCCACTTT.